The entry below gives a single TCR beta chain sequence along with its context. Antigen unknown. The study, taken as a whole, reports: In terms of TCR gene usage, tumor memory CD4+ T cells clustered together with blood and lymph node memory CD4+ cells, as well as with lymph node naive CD4+ cells. Larger-cohort validation covered only one TCR beta V-J rearrangement.

The V gene end was trimmed by 6 bases and the J gene end by 6 bases; junction bases not matched to a gene: 16. The CDR3 totals 15 residues. Germline CDR1 DFQATT, CDR2 SNEGSKA (reference sequence). Memory CD4+ T cells were sorted as CD4+CD45RO+CD25- cells. After constant-region reverse-primer amplification, full-length variable regions underwent semi-nested PCR with Nested Universal Primer A. TCRdb re-derived calls from the 5' RACE reads in MiXCR, one entry per CDR3 protein. Here the sample spans 35,000 to 50,000 distinct CDR3 sequences, approximately 28% being singletons. The sequencing input was tumor-infiltrating memory CD4+ T cells sorted from the breast tumor. Subset defined: memory CD4+ T cells, CD4+CD45RO+CD25-. The J gene is TRBJ1-2, the V gene TRBV20-1; 7 bases are shared with TRBD1. The receptor was isolated from a female donor with breast cancer. The DNA for the CDR3 is TGCAGTGCCGACCCCCGGGACAGTGAATATGATGGCTACACCTTC. Its protein is CSADPRDSEYDGYTF.